This entry lists 30 T cell receptor beta chains sequenced from one sample in a study of shared clonotypes between healthy human individuals (TCRdb year 2020). To prepare the library, the immunoSEQ multiplex PCR assay was applied. TCRdb's version of the immuneACCESS table is confined to in-frame rearrangements and falls short of the full clone set. An unresolved V gene accounts for under half of the shortfall where checked; the remainder is of unknown origin. The sample table records roughly 1.4 million clones; approximately 98.5% of these occur just once. The ten largest clonotypes hold around 0.38% of the sample. Sequencing input: naive CD4+ T cells sorted from blood. Explained via the paper, the cell subset or site label denotes: CD45RA+ positively selected. The receptor set was obtained from a man aged 30-40 years in good health.

This clone was seen a single time. The J gene is TRBJ1-5, the V gene TRBV28, with TRBD1 matching over 8 bases. This CDR3 spans 13 amino acids. Germline V gene data show CDR1 as MDHEN and CDR2 as SYDVKM. The J segment lost 5 bases and the V segment lost 3 bases, leaving 0 bases of the junction unmatched. The CDR3 DNA is TGTGCCAGCAGTTTCAGGGGGCATCAGCCCCAGCATTTT. It encodes CASSFRGHQPQHF.

The CDR3 DNA is TGTGCCAGCAGTGCTCAGGGAGGGGCCTACGAGCAGTACTTC. Amino acid sequence: CASSAQGGAYEQYF. The rearrangement links TRBV6-1 to TRBJ2-7, with TRBD2 matching over 7 bases. This CDR3 has 14 amino acids. V dropped 4 bases and J dropped 2; count of bases not matched to a gene: 5. The germline CDR1 and CDR2 sequences are MNHNS and SASEGT.

The V gene is TRBV18, the J gene TRBJ2-1, with TRBD1 matching over 9 bases. The CDR3 has 16 amino acids. From germline, CDR1 is KGHSH and CDR2 LQKENI. Unmatched junction bases numbered 11, after V lost 3 bases and J lost 8 bases. The CDR3 loop is CASSPLGPGQGHEQFF. The CDR3 DNA is TGTGCCAGCTCACCGCTGGGGCCGGGACAGGGCCATGAGCAGTTCTTC.

This rearrangement joins TRBV5-5 to TRBJ1-1, with D unclear. The germline V gene has CDR1 SGHKS and CDR2 YYEKEE (reference sequence). The CDR3 covers 13 residues. Trimming pared 4 bases from V and 4 bases from J, leaving 11 bases between. CDR3 DNA sequence: TGTGCCAGCAGCATCATCGTTAGCACTGAAGCTTTCTTT. This sequence encodes CASSIIVSTEAFF.

V is TRBV6-5 and J is TRBJ2-5; TRBD2 is a possible D gene (5 bases). The CDR3 covers 15 residues. Trimming left V 5 bases short and J 5 bases short, with 18 bases between. Looked up from germline, CDR1 is MNHEY and CDR2 is SVGAGI. This CDR3 reads CASSNRLLPGETQYF. As DNA, the CDR3 is TGTGCCAGCAGTAACCGACTATTACCGGGGGAGACCCAGTACTTC.

CDR3 in amino acids: CASGTLRGAPTGELFF. The CDR3 DNA reads TGTGCCAGTGGGACCCTAAGGGGGGCGCCGACCGGGGAGCTGTTTTTT. The V and J genes are TRBV19 and TRBJ2-2; TRBD1 or TRBD2 may be the D gene (6 bases each). V shed 8 bases and J shed 5 bases, with 21 bases lying between them. The germline V gene has CDR1 LNHDA and CDR2 SQIVND (reference sequence). The CDR3 extends over 16 amino acids.

This sequence joins TRBV5-6 and TRBJ1-2, with D hard to call. CDR3 length equals 13 residues. CDR1 is SGHDT, CDR2 YYEEEE, per germline. V was shortened by 0 bases and J by 2 bases, with 5 bases between the two germline ends. The CDR3 DNA reads TGTGCCAGCAGCTTGGGTTCCAACTATGGCTACACCTTC. Its protein is CASSLGSNYGYTF.

The rearrangement joins TRBV27 to TRBJ2-2; 8 bases line up with TRBD2. Trimming cost V 10 bases and J 5 bases; bases outside gene matches: 12. The CDR3 runs to 15 residues. Germline CDR1 and CDR2: MNHEY and SMNVEV (reference sequence). CDR3 nucleotides: TGTGCCACCCGGAGGGTAGCGGGAAGGACCGGGGAGCTGTTTTTT. Its translation is CATRRVAGRTGELFF.

This sequence joins TRBV5-6 and TRBJ2-7, with D perhaps matching TRBD1 (6 bases). The ends were cut back, 3 bases at V and 3 bases at J, with 16 bases in the middle. The germline CDR1 and CDR2 sequences are SGHDT and YYEEEE. The CDR3 is 15 residues long. CDR3 coding DNA: TGTGCCAGCAGCTGGGATGTGGGGGCCCACTACGAGCAGTACTTC. Amino acid sequence: CASSWDVGAHYEQYF.

The chain combines TRBV5-4 with TRBJ2-1; TRBD1 matches at 7 bases. J was trimmed by 4 bases and V by 1 base; bases with no gene match: 5. Germline V lookup: CDR1 SGHNT, CDR2 YYREEE (reference sequence). The CDR3 covers 15 residues. The CDR3: CASSLFRGKYNEQFF. The CDR3 nucleotides read TGTGCCAGCAGCTTGTTCAGGGGGAAATACAATGAGCAGTTCTTC.

The V and J genes are TRBV6-6 and TRBJ1-5; possibly TRBD1 for D (5 bases). CDR1 and CDR2 from the germline V gene are MNHNY and SVGAGI (reference sequence). This CDR3 contains 16 residues. The V gene lost 0 bases and the J gene lost 6 bases, with 15 bases spanning the gap. The CDR3 sequence: CASSYSTSREGQPQHF. The CDR3 nucleotides are TGTGCCAGCAGTTACTCGACGAGCAGGGAGGGTCAGCCCCAGCATTTT.

A word on this clone: The same CDR3 is also encoded by other DNA sequences in this sample. The chain couples TRBV28 to TRBJ2-7, with no clear D. V was pared by 5 bases and J by 0 bases, with 11 bases between. The CDR3 extends over 14 amino acids. Looked up from germline, CDR1 is MDHEN and CDR2 is SYDVKM. This chain's CDR3 is CASSPGGSSYEQYF. Written as DNA, the CDR3 is TGTGCCAGCAGTCCGGGCGGCAGCTCCTACGAGCAGTACTTC.

The chain has TRBV13 and TRBJ1-1; a weak D match, TRBD1 (6 bases). CDR1 and CDR2 from the germline V gene are PRHDT and FYEKMQ (reference sequence). Trimming left V 5 bases short and J 1 base short, with 11 bases between. This CDR3 comprises 14 residues. CDR3 sequence: CASSEGQKNTEAFF. In DNA, the CDR3 is TGTGCCAGCAGCGAAGGACAGAAGAACACTGAAGCTTTCTTT.

A note on this clone: Other DNA sequences of this sample code for an identical CDR3. CDR3 DNA sequence: TGTGCCAGCTCACCACCTTCCCAGAATGAGCAGTTCTTC. This codes for CASSPPSQNEQFF. The V and J genes are TRBV18 and TRBJ2-1; D gene uncertain. Germline assignment: CDR1 KGHSH and CDR2 LQKENI. Trimming removed 0 bases from V and 7 bases from J, with 7 bases in between. CDR3 size: 13 residues.

This chain uses TRBV7-8 with TRBJ2-7; perhaps TRBD1 as D (5 bases). The CDR3 length is 16 residues. Germline CDR1 is SGHVS and CDR2 is FQNEAQ. V was clipped by 5 bases and J by 4 bases, with 21 bases between them. The CDR3 is CASSTNRIVKAYEQYF. The CDR3 nucleotides read TGTGCCAGCAGCACTAACAGGATAGTAAAGGCATACGAGCAGTACTTC.

The chain is built from TRBV7-9 and TRBJ2-7, with 11 bases lining up with TRBD1. The V and J ends lost 3 bases and 3 bases, in that order; junction bases with no gene match: 10. Germline values: CDR1 SEHNR, CDR2 FQNEAQ (reference sequence). The CDR3 has 17 residues. CDR3 nucleotide sequence: TGTGCCAGCAGCTTGGCGGACAGGGGGCCGGCTAACTACGAGCAGTACTTC. Its translation: CASSLADRGPANYEQYF.

This clone was counted a single time. The chain employs TRBV14 and TRBJ2-7, with TRBD2 matching 11 bases. Losses at the gene ends were 2 bases for V and 5 bases for J; bases not matched to a gene: 5. The CDR3 spans 15 residues. Germline V gene data show CDR1 as SGHDN and CDR2 as FVKESK. CDR3 amino acids: CASSQLLAGVHEQYF. Here the CDR3 DNA reads TGTGCCAGCAGCCAACTACTAGCGGGAGTTCACGAGCAGTACTTC.

The J gene is TRBJ1-2, the V gene TRBV28, with no clear D. The CDR3 extends over 14 amino acids. In germline, CDR1 is MDHEN, CDR2 SYDVKM. V lost 1 base, J lost 2 bases, and 8 bases lay in between. The CDR3 DNA sequence: TGTGCCAGCAGTTTATTCGGAAAAAACTATGGCTACACCTTC. Encoded protein: CASSLFGKNYGYTF.

The chain carries TRBV7-2 and TRBJ2-1, with D possibly being TRBD1 (5 bases). Trimming took 3 bases from V and 6 from J, leaving 15 bases between them. Germline values: CDR1 SGHTA, CDR2 FQGNSA. The CDR3 is 15 residues long. CDR3 sequence (DNA): TGTGCCAGCAGCTTCAGGGCATTAACGACCAATGAGCAGTTCTTC. It translates to CASSFRALTTNEQFF.

The chain links TRBV19 to TRBJ1-1, with 7 nucleotides matching TRBD1. Germline trimming cut 5 bases from V and 3 bases from J; bases unmatched to any gene: 6. The CDR3 sequence is 14 residues long. Per germline, CDR1 LNHDA and CDR2 SQIVND (reference sequence). DNA of the CDR3: TGTGCCAGTAGTGGGCGACAGGGCTACACTGAAGCTTTCTTT. Residues: CASSGRQGYTEAFF.

CDR3: CASSLSRKGTYEQYF. For the CDR3, the DNA is TGTGCCAGCAGTTTATCCCGAAAGGGCACCTACGAGCAGTACTTC. The chain is built from TRBV27 and TRBJ2-7; no clear D gene. The CDR3 covers 15 residues. Germline CDR1 MNHEY, CDR2 SMNVEV (reference sequence). V was clipped by 0 bases and J by 2 bases, with 11 bases between them.

This chain connects TRBV10-3 to TRBJ2-2; 11 bases align to TRBD2. The CDR3 totals 15 residues. V shed 5 bases and J 3 bases; nucleotides not matched to a gene: 2. The V gene's germline CDR1 is ENHRY and CDR2 SYGVKD. The CDR3 sequence: CAISSLAGDTGELFF. The CDR3 region has the DNA TGTGCCATCAGTTCACTAGCGGGAGACACCGGGGAGCTGTTTTTT.

The chain combines TRBV7-2 with TRBJ2-1; 8 bases match TRBD1. CDR1 is SGHTA, CDR2 FQGNSA, per germline. Trimming removed 5 bases from V and 10 bases from J; junction bases left unmatched: 10. CDR3 length equals 14 residues. The CDR3 bases are TGTGCCAGCAGCCTTGGACAGGGCGAGCGGGAGCAGTTCTTC. Protein: CASSLGQGEREQFF.

The rearrangement joins TRBV6-5 to TRBJ2-1; the match to TRBD2 covers 8 bases. Germline values: CDR1 MNHEY, CDR2 SVGAGI. Unmatched junction bases numbered 6, after V lost 6 bases and J lost 8 bases. The CDR3 has 13 amino acids. The CDR3 loop reads CASRAGTSHEQFF. Here the CDR3 DNA reads TGTGCCAGCAGAGCCGGGACTAGTCATGAGCAGTTCTTC.

DNA for the CDR3: TGTGCCAGCTCACCACGGGAAAGCCCCATCTCTGGGGCCAACGTCCTGACTTTC. Encoded protein: CASSPRESPISGANVLTF. The V and J genes are TRBV18 and TRBJ2-6; D is undetermined. The V gene's germline CDR1 is KGHSH and CDR2 LQKENI. V lost 1 base and J 0 bases, leaving 13 bases between the germline ends. CDR3 length: 18 amino acids.

The chain links TRBV5-4 to TRBJ2-2; 9 bases are shared with TRBD1. This CDR3 is built from 15 residues. V lost 3 bases and J lost 5; bases outside the gene matches: 5. Germline V gene data show CDR1 as SGHNT and CDR2 as YYREEE (reference sequence). CDR3 protein: CASSSRTGVTGELFF. DNA for the CDR3: TGTGCCAGCAGCTCTCGGACAGGGGTTACCGGGGAGCTGTTTTTT.

The chain has TRBV18 and TRBJ2-4; D call uncertain. This CDR3 region has 14 residues. V shed 8 bases and J shed 0 bases, with 11 bases lying between them. Germline loops: CDR1 KGHSH, CDR2 LQKENI. The CDR3 DNA follows: TGTGCCAGCACGCAGGAGTTAGCCAAAAACATTCAGTACTTC. It specifies CASTQELAKNIQYF.

V gene TRBV2 combines with J gene TRBJ1-4; the D is unclear. Trimming cost V 7 bases and J 3 bases, with 9 bases left between them. Germline V gene lookup returns CDR1 SNHLY and CDR2 FYNNEI. The CDR3 totals 13 residues. CDR3 bases: TGTGCCAGCACTCTCCGGGCTAATGAAAAACTGTTTTTT. It is translated as CASTLRANEKLFF.

The rearrangement uses TRBV2 and TRBJ2-5; D gene uncertain. The germline V and J ends were trimmed by 5 bases and 1 base, with 8 bases remaining between them. The CDR3 totals 13 residues. Germline lookup yields CDR1 SNHLY and CDR2 FYNNEI. CDR3 DNA: TGTGCCAGCAGTCACACAGTCCAAGAGACCCAGTACTTC. Translation: CASSHTVQETQYF.

V usage is TRBV6-1 and J usage is TRBJ2-7; D is undetermined. With 6 bases removed from V and 7 bases from J, the gap between germline ends came to 10 bases. The CDR3 extends over 11 amino acids. Germline assignment: CDR1 MNHNS and CDR2 SASEGT. The CDR3 sequence: CASRHNQEQYF. CDR3 DNA sequence: TGTGCCAGCAGACATAATCAGGAGCAGTACTTC.